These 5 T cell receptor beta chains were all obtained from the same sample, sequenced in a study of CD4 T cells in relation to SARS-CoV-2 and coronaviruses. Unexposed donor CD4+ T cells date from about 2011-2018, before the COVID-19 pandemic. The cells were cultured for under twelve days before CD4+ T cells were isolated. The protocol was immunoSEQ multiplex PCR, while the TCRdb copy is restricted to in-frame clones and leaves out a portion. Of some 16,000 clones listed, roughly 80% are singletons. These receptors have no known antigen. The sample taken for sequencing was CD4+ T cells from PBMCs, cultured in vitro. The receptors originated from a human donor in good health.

This chain's CDR3 is CASTLGMGHDEQFF. CDR3 in DNA: TGTGCCAGCACCCTAGGAATGGGGCACGATGAGCAGTTCTTC. The V call is TRBV6-5, the J call TRBJ2-1; TRBD1 is a possible D gene (5 bases). The CDR3 spans 14 residues. Looked up from germline, CDR1 is MNHEY and CDR2 is SVGAGI. The V gene lost 7 bases and the J gene lost 8 bases, with 18 bases spanning the gap.

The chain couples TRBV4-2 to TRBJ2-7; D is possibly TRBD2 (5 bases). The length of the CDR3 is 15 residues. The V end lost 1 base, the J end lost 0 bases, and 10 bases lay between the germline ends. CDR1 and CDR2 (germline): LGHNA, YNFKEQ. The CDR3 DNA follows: TGTGCCAGCAGCCAAGTTCAAGGGAGCTCCTACGAGCAGTACTTC. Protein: CASSQVQGSSYEQYF.

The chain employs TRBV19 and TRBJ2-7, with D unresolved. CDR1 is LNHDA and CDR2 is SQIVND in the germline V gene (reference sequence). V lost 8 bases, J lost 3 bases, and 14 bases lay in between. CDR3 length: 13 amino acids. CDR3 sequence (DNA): TGTGCCAGTTCACCCCAAGGCCGCTACGAGCAGTACTTC. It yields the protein CASSPQGRYEQYF.

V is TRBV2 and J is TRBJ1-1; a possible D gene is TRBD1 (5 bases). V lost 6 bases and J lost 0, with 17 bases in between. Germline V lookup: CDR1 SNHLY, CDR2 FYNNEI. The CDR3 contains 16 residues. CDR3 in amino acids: CASRRGPVMMNTEAFF. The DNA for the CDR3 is TGTGCCAGCAGAAGGGGCCCGGTAATGATGAACACTGAAGCTTTCTTT.

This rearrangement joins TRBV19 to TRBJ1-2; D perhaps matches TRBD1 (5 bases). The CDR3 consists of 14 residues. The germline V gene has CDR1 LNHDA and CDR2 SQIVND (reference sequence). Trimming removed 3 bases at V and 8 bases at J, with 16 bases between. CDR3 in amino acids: CASSIPVRESGYTF. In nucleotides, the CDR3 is TGTGCCAGTAGTATTCCGGTCAGGGAGAGCGGCTACACCTTC.